Following are 15 T cell receptor beta chains from one sample sequenced in a study of cytomegalovirus exposure and HLA in healthy donors. PCR was performed using 60 Vbeta and 13 Jbeta primers. The repertoire was sequenced with immunoSEQ multiplex PCR; TCRdb's copy has only in-frame clones and lacks some. Among nearly 110,000 clones listed, 65% to 85% were seen once. The sequenced material came from PBMCs. All receptors come from a man between 25 and 39 years old in good health and CMV-seronegative.

This clone was counted once. The J gene is TRBJ2-2, the V gene TRBV7-8; TRBD2 matches at 13 bases. The germline gives CDR1 SGHVS, CDR2 FQNEAQ. The CDR3 extends over 17 amino acids. Germline trimming cut 5 bases from V and 6 bases from J; bases unmatched to any gene: 9. The CDR3 sequence is CASSRGTSGVLSGELFF. In DNA, the CDR3 is TGTGCCAGCAGCCGTGGGACTAGCGGGGTACTATCCGGGGAGCTGTTTTTT.

For the CDR3, the DNA is TGTGCCAGCAGCGTAGGCGGGGATGAGCAGTACTTC. As protein: CASSVGGDEQYF. J is TRBJ2-7 and V is TRBV9; a possible D gene is TRBD2 (6 bases). The CDR3 length is 12 residues. Trimming took off 0 bases at V and 7 bases at J, with 8 bases between the two ends. Germline V gene sequence: CDR1 SGDLS, CDR2 YYNGEE.

This chain uses TRBV9 with TRBJ1-4; D perhaps matches TRBD1 (5 bases). Germline loops: CDR1 SGDLS, CDR2 YYNGEE. V was cut by 4 bases and J by 4 bases, with 11 bases left in between. CDR3 size: 14 residues. This CDR3 is CASSRLGGNEKLFF. CDR3 nucleotides: TGTGCCAGCAGCCGATTGGGGGGTAATGAAAAACTGTTTTTT.

CDR3 coding DNA: TGTGCCAGCAGCGGGGGGGGGACTAGCGGGGCCCCCTCCTACAATGAGCAGTTCTTC. It translates to CASSGGGTSGAPSYNEQFF. The chain employs TRBV9 and TRBJ2-1, with 13 bases identical to TRBD2. V lost 3 bases, J lost 0 bases, and 9 bases stayed unmatched. This CDR3 spans 19 amino acids. Germline CDR1 reads SGDLS; CDR2 reads YYNGEE.

The V call is TRBV19, the J call TRBJ2-7; 7 bases match TRBD2. The CDR3 totals 15 residues. The junction had 7 bases not matched to a gene; V was cut back by 3 bases and J by 2 bases. Germline V gene sequence: CDR1 LNHDA, CDR2 SQIVND (reference sequence). The CDR3 loop is CASSIASGIAYEQYF. The CDR3 coding sequence is TGTGCCAGTAGTATCGCTAGCGGAATAGCCTACGAGCAGTACTTC.

The chain has TRBV9 and TRBJ1-1; TRBD1 agrees at 11 bases. Germline V lookup: CDR1 SGDLS, CDR2 YYNGEE. V lost 1 base and J lost 3; bases outside the gene matches: 5. The CDR3 extends over 16 amino acids. This CDR3 is CASSVRDRGGYTEAFF. CDR3 in DNA: TGTGCCAGCAGCGTAAGGGACAGGGGGGGGTACACTGAAGCTTTCTTT.

The chain recombines TRBV30 with TRBJ2-7; D call uncertain. The CDR3 totals 13 residues. Germline loops: CDR1 GTSNPN, CDR2 SVGIG (reference sequence). Trimming shortened V by 4 bases and J by 2 bases, and 12 bases separated the two germline ends. CDR3 sequence (DNA): TGTGCCTGGAAACCGGCCGCGGCCTACGAGCAGTACTTC. Translating gives CAWKPAAAYEQYF.

This clone has a handful of counts. The V gene is TRBV5-1, the J gene TRBJ2-1, with 7 bases that match TRBD1. CDR3 length equals 16 residues. Germline loops: CDR1 SGHRS, CDR2 YFSETQ. V dropped 2 bases and J dropped 0; count of bases not matched to a gene: 5. CDR3 nucleotide sequence: TGCGCCAGCAGCTTACCGGGACAGATCTCCTACAATGAGCAGTTCTTC. Translating it yields CASSLPGQISYNEQFF.

The CDR3 DNA is TGCGCCAGCAGTGCTGTGGCCCCCACAGATACGCAGTATTTT. Amino acid sequence: CASSAVAPTDTQYF. The V call is TRBV10-2, the J call TRBJ2-3, with D unresolved. Per the germline V gene, CDR1 is WSHSY and CDR2 is SAAADI. V was cut by 4 bases and J by 2 bases, with 10 bases left in between. The CDR3 is 14 residues long.

This clone was detected a few times. The V and J genes are TRBV28 and TRBJ1-2, with D unclear. Trimming removed 6 bases from V and 4 bases from J, with 15 bases in between. This CDR3 is 14 amino acids long. Germline assignment: CDR1 MDHEN and CDR2 SYDVKM. The CDR3 region has the DNA TGTGCCAGCAGCCCCGCGGGGATGGGCTATGGCTACACCTTC. As protein: CASSPAGMGYGYTF.

In this sample, this clone turned up a few times. The V gene is TRBV9, the J gene TRBJ1-3; no firm D call. Germline V lookup: CDR1 SGDLS, CDR2 YYNGEE. The CDR3 runs to 14 residues. Trimming shortened V by 6 bases and J by 1 base, and 11 bases separated the two germline ends. CDR3 amino acids: CASTVEGSGNTIYF. The CDR3, as DNA: TGTGCCAGCACCGTCGAGGGATCTGGAAACACCATATATTTT.

The rearrangement links TRBV11-2 to TRBJ1-5; no clear D. Per the germline V gene, CDR1 is SGHAT and CDR2 is FQNNGV. This CDR3 contains 13 residues. V lost 6 bases to trimming and J lost 6 bases, with 12 bases between them. CDR3 DNA sequence: TGTGCCAGCAGTCGAGGGAGGGTTCAGCCCCAGCATTTT. This gives the protein CASSRGRVQPQHF. Full variable domain (remainder filled in from reference TRBV11-2 and TRBJ1-5): EAGVAQSPRYKIIEKRQSVAFWCNPISGHATLYWYQQILGQGPKLLIQFQNNGVVDDSQLPKDRFSAERLKGVDSTLKIQPAKLEDSAVYLCASSRGRVQPQHFGDGTRLSIL.

The CDR3 region is CASSSTGPGELFF. The CDR3 DNA reads as TGTGCCAGCAGCTCCACAGGGCCCGGGGAGCTGTTTTTT. This chain joins TRBV9 and TRBJ2-2; D possibly corresponds to TRBD1 (6 bases). CDR3 size: 13 residues. The germline V and J ends were trimmed by 4 bases and 6 bases, with 10 bases remaining between them. The germline gives CDR1 SGDLS, CDR2 YYNGEE.

The chain is built from TRBV4-2 and TRBJ2-7, with TRBD2 matching 12 bases. V lost 2 bases to trimming and J lost 6 bases; unmatched junction nucleotides: 2. Germline CDR1 LGHNA, CDR2 YNFKEQ. This CDR3 contains 14 residues. In DNA form, the CDR3 reads TGTGCCAGCAGCCAAAAACTAGCGGGGGGCGAGCAGTACTTC. It codes for CASSQKLAGGEQYF.

The V and J genes are TRBV13 and TRBJ2-5, with 10 bases matching TRBD2. V dropped 1 base and J dropped 5; count of bases not matched to a gene: 4. This CDR3 comprises 15 residues. The germline CDR1 and CDR2 sequences are PRHDT and FYEKMQ (reference sequence). DNA for the CDR3: TGTGCCAGCAGCTTAGTAACTAGCGGGGTTGAGACCCAGTACTTC. Residues: CASSLVTSGVETQYF.